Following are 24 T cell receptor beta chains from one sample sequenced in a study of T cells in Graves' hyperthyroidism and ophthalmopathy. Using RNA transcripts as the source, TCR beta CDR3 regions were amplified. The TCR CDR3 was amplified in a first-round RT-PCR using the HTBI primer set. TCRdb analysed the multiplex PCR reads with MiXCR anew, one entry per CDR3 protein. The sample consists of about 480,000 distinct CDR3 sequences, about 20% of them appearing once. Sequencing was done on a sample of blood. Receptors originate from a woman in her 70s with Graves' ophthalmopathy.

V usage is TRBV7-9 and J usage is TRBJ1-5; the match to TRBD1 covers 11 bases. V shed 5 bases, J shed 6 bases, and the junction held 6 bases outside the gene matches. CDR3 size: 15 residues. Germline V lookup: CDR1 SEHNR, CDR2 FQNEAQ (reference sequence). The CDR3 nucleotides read TGTGCCAGCAGCGGATCCGGACAGGGGGCTCAGCCCCAGCATTTT. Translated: CASSGSGQGAQPQHF.

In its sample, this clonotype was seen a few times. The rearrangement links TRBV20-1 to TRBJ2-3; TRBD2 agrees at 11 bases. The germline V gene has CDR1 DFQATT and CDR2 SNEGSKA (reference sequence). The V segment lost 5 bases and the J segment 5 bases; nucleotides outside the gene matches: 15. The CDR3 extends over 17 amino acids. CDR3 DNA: TGCAGTGCTGATTCCCCCTATAGCGGGAGGGCCGGAGATACGCAGTATTTT. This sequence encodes CSADSPYSGRAGDTQYF.

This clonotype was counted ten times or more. DNA of the CDR3: TGTGCCAGCAGTGATCGGCTAGCGGGACATATCCAAGAGACCCAGTACTTC. This translates into CASSDRLAGHIQETQYF. The V gene is TRBV6-1, the J gene TRBJ2-5; 9 bases match TRBD2. The CDR3 extends over 17 amino acids. Germline lookup yields CDR1 MNHNS and CDR2 SASEGT. V was pared by 3 bases and J by 1 base, with 9 bases of the junction left unmatched.

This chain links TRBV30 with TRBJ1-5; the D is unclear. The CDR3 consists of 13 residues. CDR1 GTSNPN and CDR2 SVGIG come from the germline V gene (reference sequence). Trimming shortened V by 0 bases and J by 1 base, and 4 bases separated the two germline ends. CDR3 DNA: TGTGCCTGGAGTGTACAGAGCAATCAGCCCCAGCATTTT. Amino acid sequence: CAWSVQSNQPQHF.

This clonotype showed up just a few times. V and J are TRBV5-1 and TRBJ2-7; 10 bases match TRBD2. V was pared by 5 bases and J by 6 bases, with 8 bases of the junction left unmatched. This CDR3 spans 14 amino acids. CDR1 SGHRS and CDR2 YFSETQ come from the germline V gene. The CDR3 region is CASRLAGNSVEQYF. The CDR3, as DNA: TGCGCCAGCAGACTAGCGGGAAATAGTGTCGAGCAGTACTTC.

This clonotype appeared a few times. CDR3 amino acids: CASSPSGRSANTGELFF. The CDR3 bases are TGTGCCAGCAGTCCCTCGGGACGATCCGCGAACACCGGGGAGCTGTTTTTT. V is TRBV27 and J is TRBJ2-2; either TRBD1 or TRBD2 may fit D (5 bases each). Germline V gene sequence: CDR1 MNHEY, CDR2 SMNVEV (reference sequence). The CDR3 loop spans 17 amino acids. Trimming shortened V by 5 bases and J by 0 bases, and 16 bases separated the two germline ends.

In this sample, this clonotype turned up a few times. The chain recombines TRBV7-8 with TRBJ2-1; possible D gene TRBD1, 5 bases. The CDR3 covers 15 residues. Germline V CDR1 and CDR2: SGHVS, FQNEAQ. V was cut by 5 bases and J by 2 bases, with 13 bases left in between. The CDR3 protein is CASSPTGAPYNEQFF. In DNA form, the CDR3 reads TGTGCCAGCAGCCCGACTGGGGCTCCCTACAATGAGCAGTTCTTC.

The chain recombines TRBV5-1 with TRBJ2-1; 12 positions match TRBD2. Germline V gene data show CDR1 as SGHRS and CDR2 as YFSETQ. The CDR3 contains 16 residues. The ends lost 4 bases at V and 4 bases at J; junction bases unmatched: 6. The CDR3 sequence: CASSGWTSGKYNEQFF. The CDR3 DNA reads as TGCGCCAGCAGCGGCTGGACTAGCGGGAAGTACAATGAGCAGTTCTTC.

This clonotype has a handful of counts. The CDR3 DNA sequence: TGTGCCAGCAGCCCGTTCCCTAAGGGAGGGCTTGTGAGCTCCTACAATGAGCAGTTCTTC. Its translation is CASSPFPKGGLVSSYNEQFF. The rearrangement joins TRBV3-1 to TRBJ2-1, with 7 bases that match TRBD2. The trim removed 4 bases at V and 0 bases at J, leaving 18 bases unmatched. Germline loops: CDR1 LGHDT, CDR2 YNNKEL (reference sequence). The length of the CDR3 is 20 residues.

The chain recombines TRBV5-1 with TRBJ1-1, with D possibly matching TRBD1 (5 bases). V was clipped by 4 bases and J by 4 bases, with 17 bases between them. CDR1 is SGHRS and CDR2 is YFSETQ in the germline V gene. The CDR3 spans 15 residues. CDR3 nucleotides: TGCGCCAGCAGCATGTGGGGGGATCGGACCACTGAAGCTTTCTTT. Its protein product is CASSMWGDRTTEAFF.

The CDR3 spells CSVDTTDTQYF. In DNA, the CDR3 is TGCAGCGTTGATACGACAGATACGCAGTATTTT. The chain uses TRBV29-1 and TRBJ2-3; D unclear. The CDR3 contains 11 residues. Trimming removed 3 bases at V and 3 bases at J, with 4 bases between. The germline gives CDR1 SQVTM, CDR2 ANQGSEA.

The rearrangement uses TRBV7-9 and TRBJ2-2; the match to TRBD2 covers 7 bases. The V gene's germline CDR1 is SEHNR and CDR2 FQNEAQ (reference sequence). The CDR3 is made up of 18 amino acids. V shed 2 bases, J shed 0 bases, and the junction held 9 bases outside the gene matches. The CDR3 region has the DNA TGTGCCAGCAGCTTATGGGGCAGTCTAGCGGCGAACACCGGGGAGCTGTTTTTT. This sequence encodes CASSLWGSLAANTGELFF.

CDR3 nucleotides: TGTGCCACCAGCAGAGCTCCCACGGGGGTTTGGGATGAAGCTTTCTTT. Residues: CATSRAPTGVWDEAFF. This sequence joins TRBV15 and TRBJ1-1; tentatively, D is TRBD1 (5 bases). Germline loops: CDR1 LNHNV, CDR2 YYDKDF (reference sequence). V dropped 1 base and J dropped 7 bases, with 19 bases sitting between them. This CDR3 has 16 residues.

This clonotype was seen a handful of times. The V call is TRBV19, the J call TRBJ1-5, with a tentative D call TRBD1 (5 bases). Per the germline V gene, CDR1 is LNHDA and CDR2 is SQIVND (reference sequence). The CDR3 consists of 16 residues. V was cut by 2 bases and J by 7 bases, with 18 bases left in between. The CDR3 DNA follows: TGTGCCAGTAGTATACCTAACCAGTGGGGGAGACAGCCCCAGCATTTT. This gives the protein CASSIPNQWGRQPQHF.

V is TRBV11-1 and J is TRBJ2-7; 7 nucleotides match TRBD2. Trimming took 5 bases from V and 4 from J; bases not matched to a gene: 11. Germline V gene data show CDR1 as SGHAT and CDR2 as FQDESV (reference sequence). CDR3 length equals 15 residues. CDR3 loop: CASSLEGWREYEQYF. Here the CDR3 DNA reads TGTGCCAGCAGCCTCGAAGGGTGGCGGGAGTACGAGCAGTACTTC.

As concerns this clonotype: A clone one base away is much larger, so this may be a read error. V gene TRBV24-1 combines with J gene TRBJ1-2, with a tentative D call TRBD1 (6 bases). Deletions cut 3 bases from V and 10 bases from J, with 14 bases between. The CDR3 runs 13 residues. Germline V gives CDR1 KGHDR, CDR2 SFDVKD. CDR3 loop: CATSDTQGAIYTF. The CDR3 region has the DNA TGTGCCACCAGTGATACACAGGGTGCAATCTACACCTTC.

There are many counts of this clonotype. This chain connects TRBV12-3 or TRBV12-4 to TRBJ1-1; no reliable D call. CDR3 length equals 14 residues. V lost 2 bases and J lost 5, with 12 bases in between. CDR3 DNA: TGTGCCAGCAGTTTACTAAGGGCATATACTGAAGCTTTCTTT. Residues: CASSLLRAYTEAFF.

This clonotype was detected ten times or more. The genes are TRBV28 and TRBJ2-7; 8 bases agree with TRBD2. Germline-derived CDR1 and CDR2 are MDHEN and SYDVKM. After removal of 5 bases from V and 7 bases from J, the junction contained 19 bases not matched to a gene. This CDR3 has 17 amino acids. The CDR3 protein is CASSLHSTGTRTKEQYF. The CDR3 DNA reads TGTGCCAGCAGTCTTCATTCCACCGGGACTAGGACGAAAGAGCAGTACTTC.

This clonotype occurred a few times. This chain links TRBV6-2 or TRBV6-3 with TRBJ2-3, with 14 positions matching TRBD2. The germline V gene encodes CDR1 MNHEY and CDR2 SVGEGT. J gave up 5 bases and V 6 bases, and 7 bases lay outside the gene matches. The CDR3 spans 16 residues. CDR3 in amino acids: CASRDGTSGRRDTQYF. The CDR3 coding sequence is TGTGCCAGCAGAGACGGGACTAGCGGGAGAAGAGATACGCAGTATTTT.

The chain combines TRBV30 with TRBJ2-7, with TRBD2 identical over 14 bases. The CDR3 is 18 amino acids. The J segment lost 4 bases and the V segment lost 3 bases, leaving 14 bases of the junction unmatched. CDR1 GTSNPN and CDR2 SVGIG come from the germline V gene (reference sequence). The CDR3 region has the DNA TGTGCCTGGAGAACGCGCGTCGGGACTAGCGGGAGTGTGTACGAGCAGTACTTC. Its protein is CAWRTRVGTSGSVYEQYF.

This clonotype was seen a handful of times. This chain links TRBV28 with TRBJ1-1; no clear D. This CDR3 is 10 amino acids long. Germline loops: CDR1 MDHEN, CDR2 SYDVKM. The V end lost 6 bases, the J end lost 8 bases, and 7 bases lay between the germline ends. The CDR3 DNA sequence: TGTGCCAGCAGGTCTCGCGAAGCTTTCTTT. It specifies CASRSREAFF.

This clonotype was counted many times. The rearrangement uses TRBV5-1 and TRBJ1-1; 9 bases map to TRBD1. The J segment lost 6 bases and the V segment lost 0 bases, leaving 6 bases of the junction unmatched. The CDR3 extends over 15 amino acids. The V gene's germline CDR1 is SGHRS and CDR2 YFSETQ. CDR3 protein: CASSLVQGAQSEAFF. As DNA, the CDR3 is TGCGCCAGCAGCTTGGTACAGGGGGCGCAATCTGAAGCTTTCTTT.

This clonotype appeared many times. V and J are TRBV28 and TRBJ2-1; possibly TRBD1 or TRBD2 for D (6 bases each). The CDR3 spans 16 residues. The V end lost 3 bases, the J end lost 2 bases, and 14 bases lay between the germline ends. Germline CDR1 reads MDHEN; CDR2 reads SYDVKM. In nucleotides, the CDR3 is TGTGCCAGCAGTTTGGGGGGCTCAGGGCCCTACAATGAGCAGTTCTTC. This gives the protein CASSLGGSGPYNEQFF.

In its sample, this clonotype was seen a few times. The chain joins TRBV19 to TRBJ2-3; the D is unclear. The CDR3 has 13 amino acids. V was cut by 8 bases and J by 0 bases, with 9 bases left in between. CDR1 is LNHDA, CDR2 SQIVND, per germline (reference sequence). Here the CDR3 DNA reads TGTGCCAGTCTGGGCACCAGCACAGATACGCAGTATTTT. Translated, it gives CASLGTSTDTQYF. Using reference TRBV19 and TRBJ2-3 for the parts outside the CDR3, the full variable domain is DGGITQSPKYLFRKEGQNVTLSCEQNLNHDAMYWYRQDPGQGLRLIYYSQIVNDFQKGDIAEGYSVSREKKESFPLTVTSAQKNPTAFYLCASLGTSTDTQYFGPGTRLTVL.